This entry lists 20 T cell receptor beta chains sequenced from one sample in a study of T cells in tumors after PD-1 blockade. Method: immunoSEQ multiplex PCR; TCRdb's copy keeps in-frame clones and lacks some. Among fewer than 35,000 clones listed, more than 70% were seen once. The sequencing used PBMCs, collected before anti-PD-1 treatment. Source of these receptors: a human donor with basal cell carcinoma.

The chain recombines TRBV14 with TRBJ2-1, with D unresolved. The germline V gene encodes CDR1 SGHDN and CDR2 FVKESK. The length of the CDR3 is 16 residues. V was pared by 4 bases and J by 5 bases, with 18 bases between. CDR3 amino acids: CASSLVGSRPNNEQFF. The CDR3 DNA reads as TGTGCCAGCAGCCTTGTCGGGTCGAGGCCCAACAATGAGCAGTTCTTC.

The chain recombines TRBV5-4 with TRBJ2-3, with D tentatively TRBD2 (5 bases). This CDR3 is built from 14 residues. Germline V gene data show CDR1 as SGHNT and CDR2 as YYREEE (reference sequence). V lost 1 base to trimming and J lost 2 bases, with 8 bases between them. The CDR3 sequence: CASSLRGTTDTQYF. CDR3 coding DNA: TGTGCCAGCAGCTTGCGGGGAACCACAGATACGCAGTATTTT.

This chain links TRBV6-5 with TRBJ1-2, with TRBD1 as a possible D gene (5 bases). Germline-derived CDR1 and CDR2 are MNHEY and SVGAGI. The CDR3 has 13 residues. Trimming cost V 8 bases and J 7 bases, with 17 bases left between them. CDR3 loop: CASGAGDPPGYTF. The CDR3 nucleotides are TGTGCCAGCGGGGCGGGGGACCCCCCTGGCTACACCTTC.

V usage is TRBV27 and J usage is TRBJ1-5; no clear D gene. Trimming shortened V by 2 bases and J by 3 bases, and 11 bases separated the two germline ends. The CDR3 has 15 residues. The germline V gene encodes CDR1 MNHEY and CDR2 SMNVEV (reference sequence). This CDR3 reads CASSLRAATNQPQHF. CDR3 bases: TGTGCCAGCAGTTTACGGGCAGCCACCAATCAGCCCCAGCATTTT.

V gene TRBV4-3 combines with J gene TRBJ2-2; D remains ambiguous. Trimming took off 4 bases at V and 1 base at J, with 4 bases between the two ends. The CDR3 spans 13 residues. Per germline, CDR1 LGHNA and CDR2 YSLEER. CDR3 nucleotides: TGCGCCAGCAGCCCCGGGAACACCGGGGAGCTGTTTTTT. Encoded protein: CASSPGNTGELFF.

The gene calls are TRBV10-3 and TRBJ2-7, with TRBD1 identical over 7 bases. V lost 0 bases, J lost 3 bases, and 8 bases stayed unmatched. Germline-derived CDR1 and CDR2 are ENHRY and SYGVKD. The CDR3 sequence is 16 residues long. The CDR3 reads CAISESTGTGDYEQYF. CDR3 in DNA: TGTGCCATCAGTGAGTCGACAGGGACGGGTGACTACGAGCAGTACTTC.

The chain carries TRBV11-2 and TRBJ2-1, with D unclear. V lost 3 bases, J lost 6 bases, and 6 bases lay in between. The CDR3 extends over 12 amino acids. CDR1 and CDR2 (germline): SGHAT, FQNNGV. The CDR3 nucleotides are TGTGCCAGCAGCTTCGTGGGCAATGAGCAGTTCTTC. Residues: CASSFVGNEQFF.

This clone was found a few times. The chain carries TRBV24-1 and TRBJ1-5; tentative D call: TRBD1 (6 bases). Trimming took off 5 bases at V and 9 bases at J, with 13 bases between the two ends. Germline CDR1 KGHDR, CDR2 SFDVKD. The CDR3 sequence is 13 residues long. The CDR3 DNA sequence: TGTGCCACCAGTGTAGGGGGTCGCTGGCCCCAGCATTTT. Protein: CATSVGGRWPQHF.

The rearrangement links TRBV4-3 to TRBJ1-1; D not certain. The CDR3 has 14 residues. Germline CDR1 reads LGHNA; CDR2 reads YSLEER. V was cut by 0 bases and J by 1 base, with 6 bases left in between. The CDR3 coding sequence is TGCGCCAGCAGCCAAGATTGGGGGAACACTGAAGCTTTCTTT. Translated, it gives CASSQDWGNTEAFF.

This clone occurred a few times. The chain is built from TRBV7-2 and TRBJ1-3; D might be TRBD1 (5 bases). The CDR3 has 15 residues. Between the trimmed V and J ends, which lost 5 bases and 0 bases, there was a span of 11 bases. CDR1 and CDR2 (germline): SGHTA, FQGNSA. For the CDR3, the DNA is TGTGCCAGCAGCCCGGGACGGTTCTCTGGAAACACCATATATTTT. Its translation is CASSPGRFSGNTIYF.

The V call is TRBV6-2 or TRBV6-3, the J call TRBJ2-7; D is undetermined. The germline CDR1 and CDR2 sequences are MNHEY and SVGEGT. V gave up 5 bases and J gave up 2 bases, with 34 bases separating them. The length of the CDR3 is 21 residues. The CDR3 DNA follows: TGTGCCAGCAGTCCCATCAAACCCCGTCGCGGTTACCCATATTCGACCTACGAGCAGTACTTC. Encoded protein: CASSPIKPRRGYPYSTYEQYF.

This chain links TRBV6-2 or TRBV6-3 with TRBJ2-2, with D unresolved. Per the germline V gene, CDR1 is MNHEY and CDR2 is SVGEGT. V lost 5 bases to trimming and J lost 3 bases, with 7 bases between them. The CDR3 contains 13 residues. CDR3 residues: CASSPNDTGELFF. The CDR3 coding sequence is TGTGCCAGCAGTCCCAATGACACCGGGGAGCTGTTTTTT.

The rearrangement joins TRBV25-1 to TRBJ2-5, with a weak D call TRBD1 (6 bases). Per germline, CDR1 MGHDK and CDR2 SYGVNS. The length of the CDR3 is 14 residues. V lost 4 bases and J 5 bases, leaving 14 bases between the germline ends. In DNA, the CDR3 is TGTGCCAGCAGTGGGCAGGGGAGAATGGAGACCCAGTACTTC. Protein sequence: CASSGQGRMETQYF.

This CDR3 reads CASSETGSSTDTQYF. In DNA form, the CDR3 reads TGTGCCAGCAGCGAGACTGGGAGTAGCACAGATACGCAGTATTTT. J is TRBJ2-3 and V is TRBV7-9, with D perhaps TRBD2 (5 bases). CDR1 and CDR2 (germline): SEHNR, FQNEAQ (reference sequence). The V end was cut by 5 bases, the J end by 0 bases, with 12 bases between. The CDR3 is 15 residues long.

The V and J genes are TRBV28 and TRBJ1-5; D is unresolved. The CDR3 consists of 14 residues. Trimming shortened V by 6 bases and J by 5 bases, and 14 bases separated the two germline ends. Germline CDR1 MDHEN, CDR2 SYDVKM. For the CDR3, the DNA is TGTGCCAGCAGATATTCACACCGGTATCAGCCCCAGCATTTT. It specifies CASRYSHRYQPQHF.

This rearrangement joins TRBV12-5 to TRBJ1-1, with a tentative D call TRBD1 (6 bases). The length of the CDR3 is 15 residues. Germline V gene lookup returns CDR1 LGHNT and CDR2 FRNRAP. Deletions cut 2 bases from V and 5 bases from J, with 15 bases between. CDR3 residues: CASGLIGGRRTEAFF. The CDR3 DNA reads TGTGCTAGTGGTTTGATTGGGGGGCGTAGGACTGAAGCTTTCTTT. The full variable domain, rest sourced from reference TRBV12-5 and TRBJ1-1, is DARVTQTPRHKVTEMGQEVTMRCQPILGHNTVFWYRQTMMQGLELLAYFRNRAPLDDSGMPKDRFSAEMPDATLATLKIQPSEPRDSAVYFCASGLIGGRRTEAFFGQGTRLTVV.

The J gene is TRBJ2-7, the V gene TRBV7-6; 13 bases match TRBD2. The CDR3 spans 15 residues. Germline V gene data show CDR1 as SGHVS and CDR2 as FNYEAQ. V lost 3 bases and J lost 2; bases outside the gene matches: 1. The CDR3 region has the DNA TGTGCCAGCAGCTTGGGGACTAGCGGGACCTACGAGCAGTACTTC. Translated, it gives CASSLGTSGTYEQYF.

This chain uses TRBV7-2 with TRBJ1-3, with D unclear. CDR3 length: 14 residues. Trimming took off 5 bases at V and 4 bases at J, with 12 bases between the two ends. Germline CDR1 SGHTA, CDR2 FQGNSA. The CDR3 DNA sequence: TGTGCCAGCAGCGATTCCTTGAGGGGAAACACCATATATTTT. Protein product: CASSDSLRGNTIYF.

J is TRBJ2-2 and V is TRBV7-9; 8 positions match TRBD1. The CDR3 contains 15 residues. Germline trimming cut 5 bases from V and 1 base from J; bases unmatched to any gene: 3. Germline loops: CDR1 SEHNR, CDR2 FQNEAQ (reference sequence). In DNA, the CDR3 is TGTGCCAGCAGCCCCGACAGGGGGAACACCGGGGAGCTGTTTTTT. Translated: CASSPDRGNTGELFF.

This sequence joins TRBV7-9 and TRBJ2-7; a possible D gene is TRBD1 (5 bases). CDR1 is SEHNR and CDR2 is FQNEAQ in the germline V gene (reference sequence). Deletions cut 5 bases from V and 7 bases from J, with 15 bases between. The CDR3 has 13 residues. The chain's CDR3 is CASSRPQVDEQYF. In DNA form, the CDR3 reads TGTGCCAGCAGCCGGCCACAGGTGGATGAGCAGTACTTC.